Below are 14 T cell receptor beta chains sequenced from a single sample in a study of cytomegalovirus exposure and HLA in healthy donors. Amplification used 60 Vbeta primers and 13 Jbeta primers. Measured with immunoSEQ multiplex PCR; TCRdb has only the in-frame clones, and not every one. The sample carries roughly 200,000 clones, 75% to 85% recorded once. The sample taken for sequencing was PBMCs. The receptor source for this set is a woman in her 30s in good health and CMV-seropositive.

J is TRBJ2-3 and V is TRBV6-6; 9 positions agree with TRBD2. The J segment lost 2 bases and the V segment lost 5 bases, leaving 8 bases of the junction unmatched. Germline V CDR1 and CDR2: MNHNY, SVGAGI (reference sequence). The CDR3 runs 16 residues. Here the CDR3 DNA reads TGTGCCAGCAGTCACGGGCTAGCGGGATACACAGATACGCAGTATTTT. It translates to CASSHGLAGYTDTQYF.

The chain is built from TRBV7-9 and TRBJ2-1; 8 bases fit TRBD2. This CDR3 contains 16 residues. CDR1 is SEHNR, CDR2 FQNEAQ, per germline (reference sequence). With V trimmed by 1 base and J by 0 bases, 2 bases remained unmatched. CDR3 nucleotides: TGTGCCAGCAGCTTAGAGAGCGGGAGCTCCTACAATGAGCAGTTCTTC. Protein product: CASSLESGSSYNEQFF. The whole variable domain, remainder taken from reference TRBV7-9 and TRBJ2-1, is DTGVSQNPRHKITKRGQNVTFRCDPISEHNRLYWYRQTLGQGPEFLTYFQNEAQLEKSRLLSDRFSAERPKGSFSTLEIQRTEQGDSAMYLCASSLESGSSYNEQFFGPGTRLTVL.

The V gene is TRBV5-1, the J gene TRBJ2-5; D is perhaps TRBD1 (6 bases). CDR3 length: 16 amino acids. V lost 1 base to trimming and J lost 3 bases, with 16 bases between them. Looked up from germline, CDR1 is SGHRS and CDR2 is YFSETQ. CDR3 bases: TGCGCCAGCAGCTTGAATGGGGGCCTGGGGAAAGAGACCCAGTACTTC. Translation: CASSLNGGLGKETQYF.

The rearrangement links TRBV23-1 to TRBJ2-1, with D perhaps TRBD1 (6 bases). Being an ORF, TRBV23-1 has a function that is uncertain. Trimming stripped 3 bases from V and 7 bases from J, with 7 bases between. CDR3 length: 12 residues. Written as DNA, the CDR3 is TGCGCCAGCAGTCAGACAGGTAATGAGCAGTTCTTC. Translated, it gives CASSQTGNEQFF.

The chain carries TRBV25-1 and TRBJ1-2, with D maybe TRBD1 (5 bases). There are 13 residues in the CDR3. CDR1 is MGHDK, CDR2 SYGVNS, per germline. The V and J ends lost 1 base and 9 bases respectively, with 12 bases between them. For the CDR3, the DNA is TGTGCCAGCAGTGAATGGGGGGGGGAGAGCTACACCTTC. It codes for CASSEWGGESYTF.

This chain joins TRBV7-2 and TRBJ1-5; 7 nucleotides line up with TRBD1. The CDR3 covers 15 residues. Germline CDR1 reads SGHTA; CDR2 reads FQGNSA. Trimming removed 3 bases from V and 3 bases from J; junction bases left unmatched: 5. CDR3 region: CASSLDGTDNQPQHF. For the CDR3, the DNA is TGTGCCAGCAGCTTGGACGGGACAGACAATCAGCCCCAGCATTTT.

V and J are TRBV7-2 and TRBJ2-5, with TRBD2 matching over 13 bases. The germline V gene encodes CDR1 SGHTA and CDR2 FQGNSA. Trimming at V came to 3 bases and at J to 4 bases, leaving 8 bases not matched to a gene. The CDR3 is 17 amino acids. In DNA form, the CDR3 reads TGTGCCAGCAGCTTTGGACTAGCGGGAGTGACAGGAGAGACCCAGTACTTC. Protein: CASSFGLAGVTGETQYF. Using reference TRBV7-2 and TRBJ2-5 for the parts outside the CDR3, the full variable domain is GAGVSQSPSNKVTEKGKDVELRCDPISGHTALYWYRQSLGQGLEFLIYFQGNSAPDKSGLPSDRFSAERTGGSVSTLTIQRTQQEDSAVYLCASSFGLAGVTGETQYFGPGTRLLVL.

The genes are TRBV4-1 and TRBJ1-2; no clear D gene. V dropped 0 bases and J dropped 4 bases, with 15 bases sitting between them. CDR3 length: 16 amino acids. Germline V lookup: CDR1 MGHRA, CDR2 YSYEKL. CDR3 nucleotide sequence: TGCGCCAGCAGCCAAGATGGCAGTGGAGGGCTCTATGGCTACACCTTC. Protein: CASSQDGSGGLYGYTF.

This clone was seen a handful of times. The V call is TRBV30, the J call TRBJ1-4, with D perhaps matching TRBD1 (5 bases). The length of the CDR3 is 14 residues. V was clipped by 1 base and J by 6 bases, with 12 bases between them. Germline CDR1 is GTSNPN and CDR2 is SVGIG (reference sequence). The CDR3 sequence: CAWSGRRVDEKLFF. The CDR3 nucleotides are TGTGCCTGGAGTGGTCGCAGGGTCGATGAAAAACTGTTTTTT.

There are a few counts of this clone. This rearrangement joins TRBV10-3 to TRBJ2-7, with a possible D match to TRBD2 (5 bases). The CDR3 loop spans 12 amino acids. Germline V gene data show CDR1 as ENHRY and CDR2 as SYGVKD. With 10 bases removed from V and 2 bases from J, the gap between germline ends came to 12 bases. The CDR3 loop is CASEGSTYEQYF. The CDR3 DNA reads TGTGCCAGCGAGGGCAGCACCTACGAGCAGTACTTC.

This chain links TRBV5-1 with TRBJ2-4; D perhaps matches TRBD2 (6 bases). The CDR3 spans 14 residues. The germline V and J ends were trimmed by 0 bases and 6 bases, with 10 bases remaining between them. The V gene's germline CDR1 is SGHRS and CDR2 YFSETQ. The CDR3 here is CASSLGLGTNIQYF. The CDR3 DNA is TGCGCCAGCAGCTTGGGACTAGGTACAAACATTCAGTACTTC.

V and J are TRBV2 and TRBJ1-2, with D maybe TRBD1 (6 bases). Per the germline V gene, CDR1 is SNHLY and CDR2 is FYNNEI. V lost 6 bases and J lost 4, with 15 bases in between. This CDR3 contains 14 residues. In nucleotides, the CDR3 is TGTGCCAGCAGGGGGGGGGCAGGGACCTATGGCTACACCTTC. It codes for CASRGGAGTYGYTF.

This clone was detected only once. The V call is TRBV11-3, the J call TRBJ2-3; TRBD2 is a possible D gene (6 bases). The germline CDR1 and CDR2 sequences are SGHNT and YENEEA. The CDR3 is 17 residues long. V dropped 3 bases and J dropped 4 bases, with 20 bases sitting between them. The CDR3 DNA sequence: TGTGCCAGCAGCTTTAGAGGGAGCGGGCTGGGACCAGATACGCAGTATTTT. This codes for CASSFRGSGLGPDTQYF.

The chain joins TRBV15 to TRBJ2-5; possibly TRBD2 for D (5 bases). Near its end, the DNA agrees better with TRBJ2-7, so the J call may be wrong. The germline V gene encodes CDR1 LNHNV and CDR2 YYDKDF (reference sequence). The CDR3 covers 13 residues. The CDR3, as DNA: TGTGCCACCAGCAGAGATAGAGGGTACGAGCAGTACTTC. This gives the protein CATSRDRGYEQYF.